This TCR beta chain stems from a study of T-cell reconstitution after alpha-beta-depleted transplantation in children. As it was prepared, the TCRbeta library received unique molecular identifiers. TCRdb re-analysed the PCR reads in MiXCR, keeping a single row per CDR3 protein. The table lists some 300,000 distinct CDR3 sequences, about 9.5% of them singletons, with 7.5% in the top ten. Study-wide results and limits: TCRbeta diversity was high at day 60 in some patients (a result of surviving recipient T cells and thymic progenitors). Reports say that about two months after transplant, the alpha-beta T cells came out of several hundred graft clones that had expanded. T-cell numbers and diversity, one year after transplant, stemmed largely from T cells that were newly produced.

The table lists this clonotype with many counts. Its antigen is currently unknown. The V gene lost 0 bases and the J gene lost 5 bases, with 12 bases spanning the gap. Germline assignment: CDR1 SGHRS and CDR2 YFSETQ. This CDR3 spans 14 amino acids. This chain joins TRBV5-1 and TRBJ2-7; D perhaps matches TRBD1 (5 bases). The clonotype was recovered from a boy in the first two years of life with acute myeloid leukemia, due to receive a stem cell transplant. The specimen comprised PBMCs, sampled before TCRalphabeta/CD19-depleted stem cell transplant. CDR3 nucleotide sequence: TGCGCCAGCAGCTTGGGGACACCCCCACACGAGCAGTACTTC. This gives the protein CASSLGTPPHEQYF.